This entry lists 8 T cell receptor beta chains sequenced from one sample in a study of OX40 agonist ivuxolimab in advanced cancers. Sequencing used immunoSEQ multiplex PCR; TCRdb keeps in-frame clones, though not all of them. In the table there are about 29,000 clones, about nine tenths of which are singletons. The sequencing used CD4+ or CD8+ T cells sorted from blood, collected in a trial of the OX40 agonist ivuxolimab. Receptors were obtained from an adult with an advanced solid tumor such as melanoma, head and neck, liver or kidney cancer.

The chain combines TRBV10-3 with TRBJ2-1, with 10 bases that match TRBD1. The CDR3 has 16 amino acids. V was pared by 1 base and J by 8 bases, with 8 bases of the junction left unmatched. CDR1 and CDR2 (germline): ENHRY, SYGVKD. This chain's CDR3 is CAISEFRDRGFDEQFF. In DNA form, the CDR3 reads TGTGCCATCAGTGAGTTCCGGGACAGGGGATTTGATGAGCAGTTCTTC.

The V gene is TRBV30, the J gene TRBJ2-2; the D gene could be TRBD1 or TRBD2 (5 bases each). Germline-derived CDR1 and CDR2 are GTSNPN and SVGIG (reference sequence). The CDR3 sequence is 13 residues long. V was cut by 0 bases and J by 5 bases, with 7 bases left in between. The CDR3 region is CAWSVWGTGELFF. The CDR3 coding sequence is TGTGCCTGGAGTGTATGGGGGACCGGGGAGCTGTTTTTT.

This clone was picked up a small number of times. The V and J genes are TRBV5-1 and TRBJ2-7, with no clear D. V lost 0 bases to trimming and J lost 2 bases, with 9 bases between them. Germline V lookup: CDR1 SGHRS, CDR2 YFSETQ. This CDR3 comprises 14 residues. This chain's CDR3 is CASSLAGSTYEQYF. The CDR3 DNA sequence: TGCGCCAGCAGCTTGGCCGGGTCTACCTACGAGCAGTACTTC.

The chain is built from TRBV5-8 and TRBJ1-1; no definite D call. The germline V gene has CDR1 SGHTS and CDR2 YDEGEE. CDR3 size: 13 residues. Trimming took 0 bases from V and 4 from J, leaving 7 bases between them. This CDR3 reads CASSLVEGTEAFF. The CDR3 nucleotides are TGTGCCAGCAGCTTGGTGGAGGGCACTGAAGCTTTCTTT.

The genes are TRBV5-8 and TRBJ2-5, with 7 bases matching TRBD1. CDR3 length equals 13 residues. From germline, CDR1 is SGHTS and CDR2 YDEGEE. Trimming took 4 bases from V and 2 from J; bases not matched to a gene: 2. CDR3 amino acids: CASSPRGQETQYF. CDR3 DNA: TGTGCCAGCAGCCCCAGGGGGCAAGAGACCCAGTACTTC.

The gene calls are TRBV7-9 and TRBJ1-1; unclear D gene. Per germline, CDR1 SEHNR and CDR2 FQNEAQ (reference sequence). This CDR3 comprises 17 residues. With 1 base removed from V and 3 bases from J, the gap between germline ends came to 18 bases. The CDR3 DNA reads TGTGCCAGCAGCTTAGGTTCGGGTGCTGCCGTGGACACTGAAGCTTTCTTT. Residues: CASSLGSGAAVDTEAFF.

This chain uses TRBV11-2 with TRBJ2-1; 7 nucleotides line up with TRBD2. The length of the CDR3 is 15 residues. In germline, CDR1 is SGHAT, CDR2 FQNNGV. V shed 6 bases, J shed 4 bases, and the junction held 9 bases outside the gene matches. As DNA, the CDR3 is TGTGCCAGCAGTCTAGGGGCTAGCGGTTACAATGAGCAGTTCTTC. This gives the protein CASSLGASGYNEQFF.

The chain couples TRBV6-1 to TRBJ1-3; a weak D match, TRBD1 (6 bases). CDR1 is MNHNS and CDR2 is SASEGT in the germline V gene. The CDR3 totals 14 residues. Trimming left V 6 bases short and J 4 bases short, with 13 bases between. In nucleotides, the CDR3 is TGTGCCAGCAGGTCAGGGGTGGAAGGAAACACCATATATTTT. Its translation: CASRSGVEGNTIYF.